The 7 T cell receptor beta chains below all came from one sample that was sequenced in a study of shared clonotypes between healthy human individuals. Clones were read by immunoSEQ multiplex PCR, and TCRdb kept only the in-frame ones, dropping some. The table lists about 2.4 million clones, approximately 94% of them singletons. The specimen sequenced was naive CD4+ T cells from PBMCs. Subset specified: CD45RA+ positively selected. These TCRs come from a man between 18 and 35 years old in good health. Some clones in this sample may be carry-over from other donors' samples.

The chain uses TRBV6-5 and TRBJ1-2, with TRBD1 matching over 7 bases. The CDR3 covers 15 residues. Germline V gene sequence: CDR1 MNHEY, CDR2 SVGAGI. V dropped 0 bases and J dropped 7; count of bases not matched to a gene: 8. CDR3 in amino acids: CASSYSRGGASGYTF. CDR3 bases: TGTGCCAGCAGTTACTCGAGAGGGGGCGCCTCTGGCTACACCTTC.

The CDR3 here is CASSSGGRVGSEQFF. Written as DNA, the CDR3 is TGTGCCAGCAGCTCGGGGGGCAGGGTGGGGAGTGAGCAGTTCTTC. The chain joins TRBV11-3 to TRBJ2-1; D possibly corresponds to TRBD2 (7 bases). The CDR3 extends over 15 amino acids. The ends were cut back, 4 bases at V and 9 bases at J, with 19 bases in the middle. The germline V gene encodes CDR1 SGHNT and CDR2 YENEEA.

This chain uses TRBV28 with TRBJ1-2; TRBD1 might be the D (6 bases). V gave up 7 bases and J gave up 14 bases, with 20 bases separating them. The CDR3 has 12 amino acids. Germline CDR1 reads MDHEN; CDR2 reads SYDVKM. The CDR3 loop is CASIEPKGGHTF. In DNA form, the CDR3 reads TGTGCCAGCATCGAACCTAAGGGGGGCCATACCTTC.

The V call is TRBV2, the J call TRBJ2-7, with no clear D. The CDR3 contains 14 residues. CDR1 and CDR2 (germline): SNHLY, FYNNEI. Trimming removed 7 bases from V and 1 base from J, with 14 bases in between. The CDR3 region has the DNA TGTGCCAGCATGATGTTAGAGGTTTCCTACGAGCAGTACTTC. Translation gives CASMMLEVSYEQYF.

This clone has just one count. The sample has other DNA sequences that encode this CDR3 too. The chain uses TRBV5-1 and TRBJ2-5; TRBD1 matches 9 bases. Germline CDR1 is SGHRS and CDR2 is YFSETQ. V trimming: 4 bases; J trimming: 3 bases; junction bases outside the gene matches: 4. CDR3 length equals 14 residues. The CDR3 DNA sequence: TGCGCCAGCAGCCCAGGGACAGGGAAAGAGACCCAGTACTTC. Protein sequence: CASSPGTGKETQYF. The full variable domain, completed using reference TRBV5-1 and TRBJ2-5, is KAGVTQTPRYLIKTRGQQVTLSCSPISGHRSVSWYQQTPGQGLQFLFEYFSETQRNKGNFPGRFSGRQFSNSRSEMNVSTLELGDSALYLCASSPGTGKETQYFGPGTRLLVL.

The V gene is TRBV11-1, the J gene TRBJ2-7; D possibly uses TRBD1 or TRBD2 (5 bases each). Germline V gene lookup returns CDR1 SGHAT and CDR2 FQDESV (reference sequence). This CDR3 contains 15 residues. V gave up 2 bases and J gave up 7 bases, with 18 bases separating them. The CDR3 region has the DNA TGTGCCAGCAGCTTATTTTCCGGGGCAGGGCCTGAGCAGTACTTC. Protein sequence: CASSLFSGAGPEQYF.

The chain recombines TRBV28 with TRBJ2-3, with D perhaps assigned TRBD1 or TRBD2 (6 bases each). V was cut by 8 bases and J by 5 bases, with 11 bases left in between. CDR1 and CDR2 (germline): MDHEN, SYDVKM. The CDR3 covers 12 residues. CDR3 region: CASQEGGDTQYF. The CDR3 nucleotides are TGTGCCAGCCAGGAGGGGGGAGATACGCAGTATTTT. Full variable domain (outside the CDR3, taken from reference TRBV28 and TRBJ2-3): DVKVTQSSRYLVKRTGEKVFLECVQDMDHENMFWYRQDPGLGLRLIYFSYDVKMKEKGDIPEGYSVSREKKERFSLILESASTNQTSMYLCASQEGGDTQYFGPGTRLTVL.